This T cell receptor beta chain was documented in a study of technical replicates of blood from a few donors. The CDR3 totals 13 residues. The germline V gene encodes CDR1 LNHNV and CDR2 YYDKDF (reference sequence). The ends were cut back, 2 bases at V and 5 bases at J, with 9 bases in the middle. Profiling relied on immunoSEQ multiplex PCR, and the TCRdb table lists in-frame clones only, not all of them. Seen here are under 90,000 clones, roughly 98% observed once, and the top ten hold approximately 0.14%. This clone was seen only once. Material: T cells isolated from PBMCs. This receptor was obtained from a human donor in good health. The chain couples TRBV15 to TRBJ2-5, with D unclear. CDR3 in DNA: TGTGCCACCAGCAGATTCACGACTGAGACCCAGTACTTC. It specifies CATSRFTTETQYF.